Here is one TCR beta chain with its context. This entry comes from a study of cytomegalovirus exposure and HLA in healthy donors. CDR1 and CDR2 (germline): SGDLS, YYNGEE. The CDR3 runs 15 residues. V was pared by 3 bases and J by 4 bases, with 5 bases of the junction left unmatched. Both 60 Vbeta primers and 13 Jbeta primers went into the PCR. The repertoire was sequenced with immunoSEQ multiplex PCR; TCRdb's copy has only in-frame clones and lacks some. The data contain 100,000 or so clones, more than 70% of them singletons. This chain uses TRBV9 with TRBJ2-2, with 8 bases fitting TRBD1. The TCR was taken from a young man in good health and CMV-seronegative. The sequencing sample was made of PBMCs. The CDR3: CASSAQGAGTGELFF. In DNA form, the CDR3 reads TGTGCCAGCAGCGCGCAGGGGGCAGGCACCGGGGAGCTGTTTTTT.